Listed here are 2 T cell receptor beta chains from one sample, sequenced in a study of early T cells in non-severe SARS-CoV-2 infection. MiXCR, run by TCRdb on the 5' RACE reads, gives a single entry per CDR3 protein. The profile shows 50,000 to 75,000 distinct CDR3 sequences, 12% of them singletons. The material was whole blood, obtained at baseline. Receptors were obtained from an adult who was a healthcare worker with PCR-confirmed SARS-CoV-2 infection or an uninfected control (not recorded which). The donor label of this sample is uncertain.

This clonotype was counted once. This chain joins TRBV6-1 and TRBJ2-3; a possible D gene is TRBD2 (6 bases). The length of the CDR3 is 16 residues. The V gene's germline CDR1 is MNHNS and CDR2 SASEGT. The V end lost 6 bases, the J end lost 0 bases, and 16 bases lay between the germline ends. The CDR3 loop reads CASRAPGRFSTDTQYF. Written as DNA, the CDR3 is TGTGCCAGCAGGGCTCCGGGGAGGTTTAGCACAGATACGCAGTATTTT.

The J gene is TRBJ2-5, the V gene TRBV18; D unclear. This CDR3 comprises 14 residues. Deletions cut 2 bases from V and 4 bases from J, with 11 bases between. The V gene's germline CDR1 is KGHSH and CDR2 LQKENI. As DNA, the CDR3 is TGTGCCAGCTCACCAAAGACAAAAGGAGAGACCCAGTACTTC. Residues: CASSPKTKGETQYF.